This T cell receptor (beta chain) was profiled in a study of spatial heterogeneity in lung cancer. Turning to the study itself: Detection of beta-chain sequences consistently exceeded that of alpha-chain sequences.

A unique molecular identifier was carried by every single TCR cDNA molecule. Each CDR3 protein gets one entry after TCRdb re-called the 5' RACE reads with MiXCR. Among 10,000 to 15,000 distinct CDR3 sequences listed, approximately 4% were seen once. In its sample, this clonotype was seen a few times. The CDR3 spans 13 residues. V gave up 3 bases and J gave up 1 base, with 6 bases separating them. Per the germline V gene, CDR1 is MNHNY and CDR2 is SVGAGI (reference sequence). Time point of the sample: sample taken at primary tumor resection. The donor group consisted of approximately 77 patients who had untreated, early-stage non-small cell lung cancer. Unsorted whole RNA from tumor, nontumor lung or frozen PBMC underwent sequencing.

The TCR sequence derives from a male donor with early-stage non-small cell lung cancer. The sample consisted of PBMCs, taken at surgery. The genes are TRBV6-6 and TRBJ2-5, with unresolved D. CDR3 bases: TGTGCCAGCAGTTATGGCGGCCAAGAGACCCAGTACTTC. Translated: CASSYGGQETQYF.